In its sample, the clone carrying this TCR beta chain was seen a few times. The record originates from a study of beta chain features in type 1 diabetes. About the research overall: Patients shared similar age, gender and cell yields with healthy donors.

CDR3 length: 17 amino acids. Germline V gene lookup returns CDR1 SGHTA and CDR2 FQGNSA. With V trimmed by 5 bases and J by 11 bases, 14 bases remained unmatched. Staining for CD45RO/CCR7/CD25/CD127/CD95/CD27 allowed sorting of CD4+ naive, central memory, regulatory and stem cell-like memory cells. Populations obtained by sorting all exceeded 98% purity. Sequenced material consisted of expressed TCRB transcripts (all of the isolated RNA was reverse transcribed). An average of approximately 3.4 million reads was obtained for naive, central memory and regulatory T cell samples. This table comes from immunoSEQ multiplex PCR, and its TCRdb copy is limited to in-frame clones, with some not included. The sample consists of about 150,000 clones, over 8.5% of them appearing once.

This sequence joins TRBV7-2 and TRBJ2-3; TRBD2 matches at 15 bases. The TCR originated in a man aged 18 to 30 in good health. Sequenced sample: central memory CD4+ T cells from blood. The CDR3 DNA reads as TGTGCCAGCAGCCCGCCCGGACTAGCGGGGGGGCGTGGTGGGCAGTATTTT. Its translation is CASSPPGLAGGRGGQYF.